The clone carrying this TCR beta chain has ten or more counts. Symptoms, serum thyroxine and TRAb, thyroid ultrasound, and orbital computed tomography formed the diagnostic basis. PBMCs were isolated from a roughly 9.3 ml sample of fresh peripheral blood. The data were obtained in a study of Graves' ophthalmopathy and Graves' hyperthyroidism. CDR1 is SGHRS, CDR2 YFSETQ, per germline. Trimming took 5 bases from V and 7 from J, leaving 12 bases between them. CDR3 size: 12 residues. The sequenced template was RNA, covering the TCR beta CDR3 region. HTBI primers primed a first-round RT-PCR, and a second-round multiplex PCR followed. In TCRdb, the multiplex PCR reads were re-called with MiXCR into one record per CDR3 protein. The sample contains 660,000 or so distinct CDR3 sequences, over 40% of which appear only once.

This clonotype was sampled from an adult man with Graves' ophthalmopathy. The sample was peripheral blood. The chain has TRBV5-1 and TRBJ1-2; D is perhaps TRBD1 (6 bases). CDR3 protein: CASRQTGFGYTF. The CDR3 DNA reads as TGCGCCAGCAGACAAACAGGGTTTGGCTACACCTTC. Together with reference TRBV5-1 and TRBJ1-2, the CDR3 gives the full variable domain: KAGVTQTPRYLIKTRGQQVTLSCSPISGHRSVSWYQQTPGQGLQFLFEYFSETQRNKGNFPGRFSGRQFSNSRSEMNVSTLELGDSALYLCASRQTGFGYTFGSGTRLTVV.